The 4 T cell receptor beta chains in this list originate from one sample, sequenced in a study of blood T cell repertoires in COVID-19. Here immunoSEQ multiplex PCR was the method, and the copy in TCRdb shows in-frame clones only, minus some. The sample has under 150,000 clones; more than 75% are singletons. Sequenced material: peripheral blood. These receptor sequences come from a man aged 45-65 years with acute or convalescent COVID-19.

This clone has only one observation. J is TRBJ2-3 and V is TRBV7-2, with 7 nucleotides matching TRBD2. Per germline, CDR1 SGHTA and CDR2 FQGNSA. The CDR3 sequence is 17 residues long. With V trimmed by 3 bases and J by 7 bases, 16 bases remained unmatched. The CDR3 region has the DNA TGTGCCAGCAGCTTCGGATCGAGGGACTACCTCCGTTATACGCAGTATTTT. Protein sequence: CASSFGSRDYLRYTQYF.

The V and J genes are TRBV18 and TRBJ1-4; D is unresolved. This CDR3 region has 14 residues. Looked up from germline, CDR1 is KGHSH and CDR2 is LQKENI. V lost 3 bases and J 4 bases, leaving 9 bases between the germline ends. The CDR3 sequence is CASSPARLNEKLFF. In nucleotides, the CDR3 is TGTGCCAGCTCACCCGCCAGGCTTAATGAAAAACTGTTTTTT.

This CDR3 reads CASSLGGGAGSYEQYF. Written as DNA, the CDR3 is TGTGCCAGCAGCTTGGGCGGGGGCGCGGGGTCCTACGAGCAGTACTTC. The V and J genes are TRBV5-8 and TRBJ2-7; TRBD2 is a possible D gene (7 bases). This CDR3 is 16 amino acids long. Germline loops: CDR1 SGHTS, CDR2 YDEGEE. V lost 0 bases and J lost 1, with 14 bases in between.

This sequence joins TRBV10-3 and TRBJ1-3, with 7 bases fitting TRBD1. The J segment lost 1 base and the V segment lost 6 bases, leaving 0 bases of the junction unmatched. The CDR3 runs to 13 residues. The germline gives CDR1 ENHRY, CDR2 SYGVKD. CDR3 DNA sequence: TGTGCCATCAGACAGGGGTCTGGAAACACCATATATTTT. It is translated as CAIRQGSGNTIYF.